This TCR beta chain was observed in a study of cytomegalovirus exposure and HLA in healthy donors. Notes on the study in general: It was reported that the classifier diagnosed cytomegalovirus status with high specificity and sensitivity in both the original and validation cohorts.

The germline V and J ends were trimmed by 0 bases and 5 bases, with 14 bases remaining between them. The CDR3 has 15 amino acids. Per germline, CDR1 SGHRS and CDR2 YFSETQ. With respect to this clone: Its antigen is as yet unknown.

The PCR had 60 Vbeta and 13 Jbeta primers. The method was immunoSEQ multiplex PCR; TCRdb's version includes in-frame clones alone and lacks a portion of them. Among over 100,000 clones, nearly 75% were seen once, and the ten largest hold around 5%. The source is a man in his thirties or forties in good health and CMV-seropositive. Input material: PBMCs. This chain uses TRBV5-1 with TRBJ2-5; maybe TRBD1 (6 bases). This CDR3 reads CASSLAVGTQETQYF. CDR3 nucleotide sequence: TGCGCCAGCAGCTTGGCTGTCGGGACACAGGAGACCCAGTACTTC.